This record looks at one TCR beta chain sequence and its context. What it binds is unknown. This CDR3 has 14 amino acids. The germline V gene has CDR1 SEHNR and CDR2 FQNEAQ (reference sequence). The sample comes from a study of T cells expressing NK-cell markers. Study in general: Seven of the eight sequenced donors were classified as HCMV-seropositive, and one was classified as seronegative.

Following a re-call of the 5' RACE reads, TCRdb has one entry per CDR3 protein and lacks DNA. This sample's clone table lists some 120,000 distinct CDR3 sequences. Study outcomes and limitations: It remained uncertain whether the expanded NKG2C+ T cell clones were specific for HCMV antigens.

The TCR was taken from a woman between 18 and 70 years old in good health. The sequenced material came from blood T cells: a sorted CD56 or NKG2C T cell subset, CD4+ or CD8+ T cells, or bulk PBMC T cells (not recorded which). The J gene is TRBJ1-2, the V gene TRBV7-9; TCRdb selects TRBD1, and the lack of DNA leaves this call unchecked. The CDR3 sequence: CASIRPGRNYGYTF.